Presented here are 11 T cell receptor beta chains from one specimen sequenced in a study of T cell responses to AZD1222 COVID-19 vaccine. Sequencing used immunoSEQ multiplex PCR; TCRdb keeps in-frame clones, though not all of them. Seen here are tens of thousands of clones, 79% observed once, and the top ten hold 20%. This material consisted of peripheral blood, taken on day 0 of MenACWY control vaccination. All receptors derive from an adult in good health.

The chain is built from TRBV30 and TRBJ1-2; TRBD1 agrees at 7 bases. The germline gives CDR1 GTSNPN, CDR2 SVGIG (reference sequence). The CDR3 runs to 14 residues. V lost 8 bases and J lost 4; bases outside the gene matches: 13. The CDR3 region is CAAPLGGSSYGYTF. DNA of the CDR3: TGTGCCGCACCCCTAGGGGGCTCCTCCTATGGCTACACCTTC.

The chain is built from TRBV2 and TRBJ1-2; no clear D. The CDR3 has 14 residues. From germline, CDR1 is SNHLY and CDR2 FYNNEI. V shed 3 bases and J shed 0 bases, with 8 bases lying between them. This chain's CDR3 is CASSDSGPNYGYTF. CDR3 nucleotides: TGTGCCAGCAGTGACAGCGGTCCTAACTATGGCTACACCTTC.

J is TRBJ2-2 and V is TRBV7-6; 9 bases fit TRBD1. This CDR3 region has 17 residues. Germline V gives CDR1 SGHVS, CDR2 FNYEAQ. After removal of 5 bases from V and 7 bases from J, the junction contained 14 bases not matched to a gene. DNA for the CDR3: TGTGCCAGCAGCCTCCCTGGGGGACAGGGACGTTACGGGGAGCTGTTTTTT. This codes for CASSLPGGQGRYGELFF. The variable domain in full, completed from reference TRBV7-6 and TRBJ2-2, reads GAGVSQSPRYKVTKRGQDVALRCDPISGHVSLYWYRQALGQGPEFLTYFNYEAQQDKSGLPNDRFSAERPEGSISTLTIQRTEQRDSAMYRCASSLPGGQGRYGELFFGEGSRLTVL.

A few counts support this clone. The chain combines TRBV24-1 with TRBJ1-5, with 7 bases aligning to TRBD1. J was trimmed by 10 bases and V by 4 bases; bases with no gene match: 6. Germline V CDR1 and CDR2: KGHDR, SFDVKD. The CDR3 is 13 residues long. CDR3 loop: CATSDPGGGPQHF. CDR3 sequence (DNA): TGTGCCACCAGTGACCCAGGGGGGGGACCCCAGCATTTT.

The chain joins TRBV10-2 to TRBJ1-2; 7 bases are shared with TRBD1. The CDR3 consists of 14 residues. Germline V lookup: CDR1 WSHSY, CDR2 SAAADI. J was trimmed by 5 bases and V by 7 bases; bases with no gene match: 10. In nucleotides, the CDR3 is TGCGCCAGCACCACGCTCGCAGGGGGGTATGGCTACACCTTC. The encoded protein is CASTTLAGGYGYTF.

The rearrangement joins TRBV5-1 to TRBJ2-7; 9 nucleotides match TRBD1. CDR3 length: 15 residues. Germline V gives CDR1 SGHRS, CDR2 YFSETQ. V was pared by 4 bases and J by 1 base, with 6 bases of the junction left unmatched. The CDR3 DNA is TGCGCCAGCAGCGGGGGGACAGGGCAATCCTACGAGCAGTACTTC. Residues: CASSGGTGQSYEQYF.

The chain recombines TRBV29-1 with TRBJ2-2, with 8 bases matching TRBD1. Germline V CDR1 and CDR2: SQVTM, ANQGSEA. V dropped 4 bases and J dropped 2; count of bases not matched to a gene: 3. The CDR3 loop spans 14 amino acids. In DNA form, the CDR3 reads TGCAGCGTTGGACAGGGGACAAACACCGGGGAGCTGTTTTTT. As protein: CSVGQGTNTGELFF.

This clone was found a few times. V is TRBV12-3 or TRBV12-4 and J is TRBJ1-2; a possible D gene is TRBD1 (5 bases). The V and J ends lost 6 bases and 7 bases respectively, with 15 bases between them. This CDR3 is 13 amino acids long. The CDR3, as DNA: TGTGCCAGCAGCTTTGGCGCAGGGAGTGGCTACACCTTC. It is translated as CASSFGAGSGYTF.

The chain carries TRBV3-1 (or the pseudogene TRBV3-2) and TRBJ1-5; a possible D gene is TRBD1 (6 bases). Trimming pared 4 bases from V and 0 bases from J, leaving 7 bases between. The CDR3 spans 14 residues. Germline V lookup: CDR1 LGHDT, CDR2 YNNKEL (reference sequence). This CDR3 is CASSPRGSNQPQHF. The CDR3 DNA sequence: TGTGCCAGCAGCCCCAGGGGTAGCAATCAGCCCCAGCATTTT.

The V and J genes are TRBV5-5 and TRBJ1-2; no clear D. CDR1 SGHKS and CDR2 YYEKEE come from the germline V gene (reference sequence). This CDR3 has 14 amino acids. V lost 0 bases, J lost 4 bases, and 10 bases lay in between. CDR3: CASSLGVGVYGYTF. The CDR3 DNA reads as TGTGCCAGCAGCTTGGGGGTGGGTGTCTATGGCTACACCTTC.

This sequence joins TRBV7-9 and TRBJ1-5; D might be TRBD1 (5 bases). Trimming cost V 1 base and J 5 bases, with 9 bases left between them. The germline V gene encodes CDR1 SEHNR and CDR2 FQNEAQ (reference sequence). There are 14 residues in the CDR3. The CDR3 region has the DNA TGTGCCAGCAGCTTAGGAGGGGAGGATCAGCCCCAGCATTTT. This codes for CASSLGGEDQPQHF.